This T cell receptor beta chain comes out of a study of blood T cell repertoires in COVID-19 (dated by TCRdb to about 2020). Study-wide context: Samples covering the acute and convalescent phases of COVID-19 were provided by collaborators in the United States, Italy and Spain. The prospective study material was composed of cDNA or gDNA derived from T cells, B-cell-depleted T cells, or PBMCs. Subjects who had been exposed to COVID-19, were actively infected with it, or had recovered from it provided the deeply sampled blood TCRbeta repertoires that made up the dataset. The repertoires were made available in a free public database intended to serve as a resource for research on the immune response to SARS-CoV-2. The samples were drawn from the first 160 participants of the ongoing ImmuneRACE study and from 950 to 1,500 subjects provided by 6 global collaborators. A de-identified subject ID, COVID-19 status, age in years and sex were almost always included in the sample metadata. Where HLA class I and class II types were available, the types were taken from metadata supplied by the sample provider, not from assay-based typing. Summary of the overall study and its limitations: The amount of clinical and demographic metadata varied by source and participant and was provided uncurated.

In this sample, this clone turned up once. Its antigen is still unknown. Base qualities are not provided; no much larger clone lies one nucleotide away. TCRbeta CDR3 regions were amplified from genomic DNA by means of the immunoSEQ Assay, a bias-controlled multiplex PCR. As for the original processing: Nucleated cell counts per sample were estimated from amplification of reference gene primers within the assay. To quantify the absolute abundance of each unique TCRbeta CDR3 rearrangement, sequence reads were collapsed and filtered. For each sample, productive Simpson clonality was calculated by taking the square root of Simpson's diversity index across productive rearrangements. What TCRdb holds here is the immuneACCESS table cut down to in-frame rearrangements. Part of the clones is not present; checked against another copy, under half of the missing clones reflect an unresolved V gene, and the others are unexplained. V and J calls and clone size are copied from that table; D and trimming were computed from the DNA. Counted in this sample were under 350,000 clones; roughly 90% of them appeared once. The leading ten clones occupy 1.8% of the sample.

At one collaborating source in Seattle, patients were enrolled during active infection and were followed longitudinally through the course of disease. Collaborating institutions collected whole blood in K2EDTA tubes following their own protocols. Collaborator samples were shipped for TCRbeta analysis as frozen whole blood, isolated PBMCs, or DNA extracted from either sample type. Sequences were obtained from peripheral blood. The receptor comes from a woman between 25 and 40 years old with COVID-19, enrolled during active disease.

This receptor carries the CDR3 CASSEGLAGGAFGETQYF. The DNA sequence follows: TGTGCCAGCAGTGAAGGTTTAGCGGGGGGGGCTTTTGGCGAGACCCAGTACTTC. Recombination connected TRBV25-1 to TRBJ2-5; 11 bases in the junction line up with TRBD2. V trim: 2 bases; J trim: 5 bases; unmatched bases: 13. The CDR1 and CDR2 encoded by the germline V gene are MGHDK and SYGVNS. From cysteine to phenylalanine, the CDR3 is 18 amino acids long. Only the CDR3 portion is preserved as DNA: 54 bases, with reading frame beginning at the first base.